This T cell receptor beta chain was identified during a study of blood T cell repertoires in COVID-19 (dated by TCRdb to the early 2020s). Study-level background: Collaborator samples came from the United States, Italy and Spain and covered acute and convalescent phases of COVID-19. The prospective study material was composed of cDNA or gDNA derived from T cells, B-cell-depleted T cells, or PBMCs. The dataset comprised deeply sampled blood TCRbeta repertoires from subjects exposed to, actively infected with, or recovered from COVID-19. A freely available public database, intended as a resource for researchers studying the immune response to SARS-CoV-2, is where the repertoires were released. The samples were drawn from two sources: the first 160 participants of the ongoing ImmuneRACE study, and about 1,300 subjects contributed by 6 global collaborators. Nearly every sample came with metadata listing a de-identified subject ID, COVID-19 status, age in years and sex. Where available, HLA class I and class II types were obtained from metadata supplied by the sample provider rather than from assay-based typing. What the work shows at the level of the full study, not this receptor alone: How much clinical and demographic metadata was included differed by source and by participant, and the metadata was provided uncurated.

Each collaborating institution followed its own protocols to collect whole blood in K2EDTA tubes. Collaborator samples were shipped for TCRbeta analysis as frozen whole blood, isolated PBMCs, or DNA extracted from either sample type. TCRbeta CDR3 regions were amplified from genomic DNA by means of the immunoSEQ Assay, a bias-controlled multiplex PCR. The study's own analysis went as follows. Nucleated cell counts per sample were estimated from amplification of reference gene primers within the assay. Sequence reads were collapsed and filtered to measure the absolute abundance of every unique TCRbeta CDR3 rearrangement. For each sample, productive Simpson clonality was calculated as the square root of Simpson's diversity index across productive rearrangements. TCRdb carries this immuneACCESS record with in-frame sequences only. Its versions omit some clonotypes, under half of them owing to an unresolved V gene in the studies checked, with the rest unexplained. The D gene and trimming were derived from the DNA, and the V and J assignments and clone size from that table. This sample gives approximately 300,000 clones in total; about 90% of them show up just once. The biggest ten clones account for approximately 2.2% of the sample.

Concerning this clone: The clone's antigen remains unknown. No base quality values were provided; no much bigger clone lies one nucleotide off.

Sequenced: peripheral blood. The sequence came from a man aged 18 to 30 with active or convalescent COVID-19.

The DNA is as follows: TGCAGCGTAGCCTCGACTAGCGGGGCCACAGATACGCAGTATTTT. This yields the protein CSVASTSGATDTQYF. The chain is encoded by TRBV29-1 joined to TRBJ2-3; 11 bases in between match TRBD2. The germline V gene sets CDR1 to SQVTM and CDR2 to ANQGSEA. V is trimmed back by 6 bases and J by 2 bases, and the junction contains 7 bases that no gene match accounts for. Spanning cysteine to phenylalanine, the CDR3 consists of 15 amino acids. Left in the record is the CDR3 DNA by itself, 45 bases read in frame from the first base.